This TCR beta chain was found in a study of blood T cell repertoires in COVID-19. Trimming removed 4 bases from V and 5 bases from J, with 6 bases in between. Per the germline V gene, CDR1 is SNHLY and CDR2 is FYNNEI. The CDR3 covers 12 residues. Profiling relied on immunoSEQ multiplex PCR, and the TCRdb table lists in-frame clones only, not all of them. The sample carries roughly 230,000 clones, around four fifths recorded once. This clonotype originated in a woman aged 60-75 years with active or convalescent COVID-19. This chain links TRBV2 with TRBJ2-1; TRBD2 might be the D (6 bases). The sequenced sample consisted of peripheral blood. The CDR3 sequence is CASSGLDNEQFF. The CDR3 nucleotides are TGTGCCAGCAGTGGACTAGACAATGAGCAGTTCTTC.